This is a list of T cell receptor beta chains from one sample in a study of human CD8 memory T cell subsets. No DNA is given; TCRdb re-called the 5' RACE reads and lists each CDR3 protein once. Its clone listing holds about 4,300 distinct CDR3 sequences. The sequenced sample consisted of CD8+ T cells from PBMCs. These receptors were taken from a human donor in good health. Each CDR3 is given with its conserved first and last residue. The size of a clone is reported for some rows only, either as once, few or many, or as a class for expanded clones.

clone size: .; J gene: TRBJ1-1; V gene: TRBV20-1; CDR3 protein: CSATTGGGSTEAFF
clone size: .; J gene: TRBJ2-1; V gene: TRBV29-1; CDR3 protein: CSVAIYNEQFF
clone size: .; J gene: TRBJ2-7; V gene: TRBV29-1; CDR3 protein: CSVQIGEDYSYEQYF
clone size: .; J gene: TRBJ2-5; V gene: TRBV7-9; CDR3 protein: CASSPVDPGETQYF
clone size: .; J gene: TRBJ1-5; V gene: TRBV6-1; CDR3 protein: CASTGTGDNQPQHF
clone size: medium-sized; J gene: TRBJ1-3; V gene: TRBV7-6; CDR3 protein: CASSPEGGQAVSGNTIYF
clone size: medium-sized; J gene: TRBJ2-7; V gene: TRBV10-1; CDR3 protein: CASNGDRVDEQYF
clone size: .; J gene: TRBJ2-5; V gene: TRBV12-3/TRBV12-4; CDR3 protein: CASSIKPTGTQYF
clone size: .; J gene: TRBJ2-7; V gene: TRBV20-1; CDR3 protein: CSARSGLAGSYEQYF
clone size: .; J gene: TRBJ2-7; V gene: TRBV29-1; CDR3 protein: CSVFDGSGQYF
clone size: .; J gene: TRBJ2-7; V gene: TRBV7-6; CDR3 protein: CASSLGGPGSKTSGWYEQYF
clone size: medium-sized; J gene: TRBJ2-3; V gene: TRBV28; CDR3 protein: CASSSGLEDTQYF
clone size: .; J gene: TRBJ2-1; V gene: TRBV6-1; CDR3 protein: CALADYNEQFF
clone size: .; J gene: TRBJ2-1; V gene: TRBV28; CDR3 protein: CASSFRGRNEQFF
clone size: medium-sized; J gene: TRBJ2-7; V gene: TRBV20-1; CDR3 protein: CSAGTPRDSSEQYF
clone size: .; J gene: TRBJ1-1; V gene: TRBV13; CDR3 protein: CASSPTRGQAFF
clone size: .; J gene: TRBJ2-1; V gene: TRBV7-3; CDR3 protein: CASSLASSWGEQFF
clone size: .; J gene: TRBJ2-7; V gene: TRBV27; CDR3 protein: CASSFAVTYEQYF
clone size: .; J gene: TRBJ1-5; V gene: TRBV20-1; CDR3 protein: CSASTGQENQPQHF
clone size: .; J gene: TRBJ2-1; V gene: TRBV27; CDR3 protein: CASRLGSNEQFF